This is a list of T cell receptor beta chains from one sample in a study of CD8+CD57+ T cells in acquired aplastic anemia. TCRdb reprocessed the reads with MiXCR, giving one entry per CDR3 protein. The table has 150,000 to 200,000 distinct CDR3 sequences, 64% seen once. Sequencing was carried out using sorted CD4+, CD8+, or CD8+CD57+ T cells (not recorded which) from PBMCs. These receptors originate from a human donor with severe aplastic anemia or a healthy control (not recorded which). Each CDR3 is given with its conserved first and last residue. Each record gives: clone size, D gene, J gene, V gene, CDR3 protein, CDR3 DNA. The D gene is left open where the match is weak. The size entry is marked missing in some rows and otherwise reads once, few, many or a size class.

few	-	TRBJ2-7	TRBV2	CASSTYYEQYF	TGTGCCAGCAGTACTTACTACGAGCAGTACTTC
-	-	TRBJ2-3	TRBV7-3	CASSLDPFQRPDTQYF	TGTGCCAGCAGCTTAGACCCCTTCCAACGACCAGATACGCAGTATTTT
-	-	TRBJ1-1	TRBV7-9	CASSQGGFTEAFF	TGTGCCAGCAGTCAGGGAGGATTCACTGAAGCTTTCTTT
-	TRBD2	TRBJ2-7	TRBV29-1	CSQAGLAIYEQYF	TGCAGCCAAGCGGGGCTAGCTATCTACGAGCAGTACTTC
many	-	TRBJ2-1	TRBV10-2	CASSEVFVNEQFF	TGCGCCAGCAGTGAGGTGTTCGTGAATGAGCAGTTCTTC
-	-	TRBJ2-2	TRBV6-6	CASGWGGDTGELFF	TGTGCCAGCGGGTGGGGCGGGGACACCGGGGAGCTGTTTTTT
-	TRBD2	TRBJ2-2	TRBV10-1	CASSESSLAGINTGELFF	TGCGCCAGCAGTGAGTCGTCGCTAGCGGGGATAAACACCGGGGAGCTGTTTTTT
many	-	TRBJ2-2	TRBV24-1	CATSRKSGELFF	TGTGCCACCTCTAGGAAGTCCGGGGAGCTGTTTTTT
-	TRBD2	TRBJ2-1	TRBV15	CATSRDRGRAYEQFF	TGTGCCACCAGCAGAGATCGGGGGAGGGCATATGAGCAGTTCTTC
-	TRBD1	TRBJ1-5	TRBV19	CASTLRSGGGSNQPQHF	TGTGCCAGTACCCTAAGGTCAGGGGGAGGTAGCAATCAGCCCCAGCATTTT
-	-	TRBJ1-5	TRBV12-3/TRBV12-4	CASSLAASRGSNQPQHF	TGTGCCAGCAGTTTAGCCGCCTCAAGGGGTAGCAATCAGCCCCAGCATTTT
many	TRBD1	TRBJ1-2	TRBV7-9	CASSFQGAGYGYTF	TGTGCCAGCAGCTTCCAGGGGGCGGGCTATGGCTACACCTTC
-	-	TRBJ2-7	TRBV10-3	CAISDQAARSSYGQYF	TGTGCCATCAGTGATCAGGCAGCAAGAAGCTCCTACGGGCAGTACTTC
-	TRBD2	TRBJ2-1	TRBV7-9	CASWDTSGTYNEQFF	TGTGCCAGCTGGGATACTAGCGGGACCTACAATGAGCAGTTCTTC
-	-	TRBJ1-1	TRBV7-3	CASSSRPPGTAGTEAFF	TGTGCCAGCAGCTCGCGCCCCCCCGGGACGGCCGGAACTGAAGCTTTCTTT
few	-	TRBJ2-7	TRBV7-8	CASSPSSSLSYEQYF	TGTGCCAGCAGCCCCTCTTCCTCTCTCTCCTACGAGCAGTACTTC
few	TRBD1	TRBJ2-7	TRBV20-1	CSATPLRGQGYEQYF	TGCAGTGCTACCCCCCTGCGGGGACAGGGCTACGAGCAGTACTTC
-	-	TRBJ2-7	TRBV11-2	CASSFRWSSSYEQYF	TGTGCCAGCAGCTTTAGGTGGTCGAGCTCCTACGAGCAGTACTTC
-	-	TRBJ1-2	TRBV29-1	CSVEDGIWGYTF	TGCAGCGTTGAGGACGGGATTTGGGGCTACACCTTC
-	TRBD2	TRBJ2-2	TRBV7-9	CASILAGATGELFF	TGTGCCAGCATCCTAGCGGGGGCGACCGGGGAGCTGTTTTTT
-	TRBD1	TRBJ1-1	TRBV10-1	CASSESRGQGAMDTEAFF	TGCGCCAGCAGTGAGTCCAGGGGACAGGGGGCGATGGACACTGAAGCTTTCTTT
many	TRBD1	TRBJ1-6	TRBV6-5	CASSYGQGYSPLHF	TGTGCCAGCAGTTACGGACAGGGATATTCACCCCTCCACTTT
few	-	TRBJ2-5	TRBV19	CASSMRRTQETQYF	TGTGCCAGTAGTATGCGCAGAACCCAAGAGACCCAGTACTTC
few	TRBD1	TRBJ2-7	TRBV7-2	CASSPGQGHEQYF	TGTGCCAGCAGCCCCGGACAGGGCCACGAGCAGTACTTC
-	-	TRBJ2-1	TRBV4-2	CASSPASSNEQFF	TGTGCCAGCAGCCCGGCCTCTAGTAATGAGCAGTTCTTC
-	-	TRBJ2-2	TRBV20-1	CSATNRNTGELFF	TGCAGTGCAACTAACAGGAACACCGGGGAGCTGTTTTTT
-	-	TRBJ1-2	TRBV7-3	CASSESPGGFNYGYTF	TGTGCCAGCAGCGAATCTCCGGGGGGCTTTAACTATGGCTACACCTTC
-	-	TRBJ1-1	TRBV2	CASSRGVMNTEAFF	TGTGCCAGCAGCCGTGGGGTTATGAACACTGAAGCTTTCTTT
-	TRBD1	TRBJ2-5	TRBV7-9	CASSSGQGGETQYF	TGTGCCAGCAGTTCCGGACAGGGTGGAGAGACCCAGTACTTC
-	-	TRBJ2-7	TRBV5-1	CASRSEWGISYEQYF	TGCGCCAGCAGATCCGAGTGGGGTATCTCCTACGAGCAGTACTTC
once	TRBD1	TRBJ2-7	TRBV15	CATSRDRDRTYEQYF	TGTGCCACCAGCAGAGATCGGGACAGGACCTACGAGCAGTACTTC
once	-	TRBJ1-4	TRBV29-1	CSARPSRATNEKLFF	TGCAGCGCCCGACCTTCCCGAGCAACTAATGAAAAACTGTTTTTT
-	TRBD2	TRBJ2-7	TRBV7-9	CASSLLAEEQYF	TGTGCCAGCAGCTTACTAGCGGAAGAGCAGTACTTC
-	-	TRBJ2-7	TRBV7-2	CASSLDQGFAYEQYF	TGTGCCAGCAGCTTAGATCAGGGGTTTGCCTACGAGCAGTACTTC
-	-	TRBJ2-7	TRBV7-6	CASSPRGRRGPYEQYF	TGTGCCAGCAGCCCCAGGGGCCGGAGAGGTCCCTACGAGCAGTACTTC
few	-	TRBJ2-5	TRBV9	CASSETGYQETQYF	TGTGCCAGCAGCGAAACAGGGTACCAAGAGACCCAGTACTTC
once	-	TRBJ1-5	TRBV28	CASSWAGSSNQPQHF	TGTGCCAGCAGTTGGGCCGGATCTAGCAATCAGCCCCAGCATTTT
many	-	TRBJ2-7	TRBV5-6	CASSFKTGIYEQYF	TGTGCCAGCAGCTTTAAAACAGGGATCTACGAGCAGTACTTC
many	-	TRBJ2-7	TRBV9	CASSVGGVGRDILYEQYF	TGTGCCAGCAGCGTAGGTGGGGTGGGTCGGGACATCCTCTACGAGCAGTACTTC
once	-	TRBJ1-4	TRBV11-3	CASAAGGGREKLFF	TGTGCCAGCGCCGCCGGGGGGGGCCGTGAAAAACTGTTTTTT
-	TRBD1	TRBJ1-2	TRBV20-1	CSANTGDYGYTF	TGCAGTGCTAATACAGGGGACTATGGCTACACCTTC
-	TRBD1	TRBJ1-2	TRBV2	CASTIQGAVGYGYTF	TGTGCCAGCACCATTCAGGGGGCGGTTGGCTATGGCTACACCTTC
few	-	TRBJ2-7	TRBV7-9	CASSPGSHTYEQYF	TGTGCCAGCAGTCCGGGGAGCCATACCTACGAGCAGTACTTC
-	-	TRBJ2-2	TRBV15	CATSSDRPVREGTGELFF	TGTGCCACCAGCAGTGACCGCCCGGTGAGGGAAGGCACCGGGGAGCTGTTTTTT
-	TRBD1	TRBJ2-7	TRBV7-9	CASSIVGQGTDEQYF	TGTGCCAGTAGTATAGTTGGACAGGGAACAGACGAGCAGTACTTC
-	TRBD1	TRBJ2-7	TRBV2	CASRSMGQVTEEQYF	TGTGCCAGCAGGTCGATGGGACAGGTCACAGAGGAGCAGTACTTC
few	TRBD2	TRBJ2-1	TRBV15	CATSSERGRNNEQFF	TGTGCCACCAGCAGCGAGCGGGGTAGGAACAATGAGCAGTTCTTC
-	-	TRBJ2-2	TRBV15	CATAINTASGELFF	TGTGCCACCGCAATCAACACAGCGTCCGGGGAGCTGTTTTTT
-	-	TRBJ2-1	TRBV2	CASKRGGYNEQFF	TGTGCCAGTAAAAGAGGGGGGTACAATGAGCAGTTCTTC
-	-	TRBJ2-7	TRBV5-1	CASSLRLSPGNEQYF	TGTGCCAGCAGCTTACGACTGTCACCCGGCAATGAGCAGTACTTC
-	-	TRBJ2-2	TRBV2	CASSREQNTGELFF	TGTGCCAGCAGCAGAGAGCAGAACACCGGGGAGCTGTTTTTT
once	-	TRBJ1-2	TRBV19	CASSMTETSNYGYTF	TGTGCCAGTAGTATGACAGAAACCTCTAACTATGGCTACACCTTC
-	-	TRBJ1-2	TRBV7-6	CASSFGRDDGYTF	TGTGCCAGCAGCTTCGGCCGAGACGATGGCTACACCTTC
-	-	TRBJ2-2	TRBV2	CASMQQWNTGELFF	TGTGCCAGCATGCAACAGTGGAACACCGGGGAGCTGTTTTTT
-	-	TRBJ1-4	TRBV10-3	CAISETVNEKLFF	TGTGCCATCAGTGAAACAGTAAATGAAAAACTGTTTTTT